This paragraph reports one T cell receptor beta chain. The target antigen is unknown. Sequencing libraries made from TCR beta cDNA carried unique molecular identifiers. TCRdb re-called the PCR reads with MiXCR, one entry per CDR3 protein. The sample has some 890,000 distinct CDR3 sequences, roughly 50% seen once. The data belong to a study of post-analysis software for immune sequencing data. The overall study: Secondary progressive, relapsing-remitting and progressive-relapsing multiple sclerosis were among the included disease courses. Study-wide results and limits: Strong co-clustering by F measure linked samples that shared a preparation batch. Five or six TRBV segments were significantly more frequent in patients than in controls. TRBV5-6, TRBV5-1 and TRBV20-1 were among these segments.

CDR3 length equals 16 residues. V lost 1 base and J lost 2, with 12 bases in between. Sequencing was performed on blood. The TCR sequence derives from a girl aged 10 to 17 with multiple sclerosis. This chain links TRBV12-3 or TRBV12-4 with TRBJ2-1; no definite D call. The CDR3 loop reads CASSLGLNPPYNEQFF. The DNA of the CDR3 is TGTGCCAGCAGTTTAGGGCTAAACCCCCCCTACAATGAGCAGTTCTTC.